This is a list of T cell receptor beta chains from one sample in a study of T cell repertoires in cytomegalovirus infection. TCRdb re-called the reads with MiXCR, one entry per CDR3 protein. The sample has around 300,000 distinct CDR3 sequences, around 25% seen once. The specimen was PBMCs. These receptors originate from a human donor in good health (CMV status not recorded). Some clones in this sample may be carry-over from other donors' samples. CDR3s include the opening cysteine and the closing phenylalanine or tryptophan. The D gene is left open where the match is weak. For some rows the clone size is stated as once, few or many, or as a class when expanded; others skip it.

>TRBV11-2|TRBJ2-1|.|few
TGTGCCAGCAGCTTAGGGCTGGGGCCATTCTACAATGAGCAGTTCTTC
CASSLGLGPFYNEQFF
>TRBV6-5|TRBJ2-5|.|.
TGTGCCAGCAGTGGGACCGTCGGGTGGGAGACCCAGTACTTC
CASSGTVGWETQYF
>TRBV28|TRBJ2-5|.|many
TGTGCCAGTTTCCTAGGTGACTATCAAGAGACCCAGTACTTC
CASFLGDYQETQYF
>TRBV29-1|TRBJ2-7|.|.
TGCAGCGTTGAAGGCCCTAACTACGAGCAGTACTTC
CSVEGPNYEQYF
>TRBV15|TRBJ2-5|TRBD1|.
TGTGCCACCGTCTCGCGGGACAGGGGGAAAGAGACCCAGTACTTC
CATVSRDRGKETQYF
>TRBV7-8|TRBJ2-1|TRBD2|many
TGTGCCAGCAGCTTACGATGGGCTAGCGGGCTTAATGAGCAGTTCTTC
CASSLRWASGLNEQFF
>TRBV29-1|TRBJ1-1|TRBD1|many
TGCAGCGCTCAGGGACAGCCGAACACTGAAGCTTTCTTT
CSAQGQPNTEAFF
>TRBV5-4|TRBJ2-2|TRBD2|.
TGTGCCAGCAGCCGAGGGACTAGCGGGAGTATCGCCGGGGAGCTGTTTTTT
CASSRGTSGSIAGELFF
>TRBV7-8|TRBJ2-5|TRBD2|many
TGTGCCAGCAGCCTCCCGACTAGCGGGAGGGCGAAGGAGACCCAGTACTTC
CASSLPTSGRAKETQYF
>TRBV7-2|TRBJ2-7|.|.
TGTGCCAGCAGCCAACGGGACACAGCACTCGAGCAGTACTTC
CASSQRDTALEQYF
>TRBV11-3|TRBJ2-1|TRBD1|few
TGTGCCAGCACCTCGACAGGGCTGGATGAGCAGTTCTTC
CASTSTGLDEQFF
>TRBV7-9|TRBJ1-2|.|.
TGTGCCAGCAGCTCAACAGGGAATGGCTACACCTTC
CASSSTGNGYTF
>TRBV7-3|TRBJ2-3|.|.
TGTGCCAGCAGCAACTGGGGGGGCACAGATACGCAGTATTTT
CASSNWGGTDTQYF
>TRBV19|TRBJ2-5|TRBD1|few
TGTGCCAGTACCACCTCGACAGGGCTACCGGAGACCCAGTACTTC
CASTTSTGLPETQYF
>TRBV12-3/TRBV12-4|TRBJ2-4|TRBD1|few
TGTGCCAGCAGTTTAGGGGACAGCCTTTCGGCCAAAAACATTCAGTACTTC
CASSLGDSLSAKNIQYF
>TRBV6-6|TRBJ2-3|.|.
TGTGCCAGCAGTTATGGGGCCCCTGGGGATACGCAGTATTTT
CASSYGAPGDTQYF
>TRBV7-8|TRBJ2-1|.|many
TGTGCCAGCAGCTTAGATGAGGTCCATGAGCAGTTCTTC
CASSLDEVHEQFF
>TRBV6-2/TRBV6-3|TRBJ1-1|.|.
TGTGCCAGCAGTTTTTGGGGGCAACAGGGAAGGGCCGTCACTGAAGCTTCCTTT
CASSFWGQQGRAVTEASF
>TRBV7-2|TRBJ2-1|.|many
TGTGCCAGCAGCTTAGGACCACCCAATGAGCAGTTCTTC
CASSLGPPNEQFF
>TRBV6-5|TRBJ2-5|.|few
TGTGCCAGCAGTTACTCGTCCCAAGAGACCCAGTACTTC
CASSYSSQETQYF
>TRBV28|TRBJ2-7|.|once
TGTGCCAGCAGTTTACCCCGGGGCCGATACGAGCAGTACTTC
CASSLPRGRYEQYF
>TRBV6-5|TRBJ1-6|.|many
TGTGCCAGCAGTTACTTTGGGGGCAACGGTTCACCCCTCCACTTT
CASSYFGGNGSPLHF
>TRBV5-1|TRBJ1-1|TRBD1|.
TGCGCCAGCAGCGCGGGACAGCAGCTTGAAGCTTTCTTT
CASSAGQQLEAFF
>TRBV20-1|TRBJ1-2|.|.
TGCAGTGCAACCAGACAGTCCGCTAACTATGGCTACACCTTC
CSATRQSANYGYTF
>TRBV14|TRBJ2-2|.|.
TGTGCCAGCAGCCCGTTTTGGGGGGGCCCGAACACCGGGGAGCTGTTTTTT
CASSPFWGGPNTGELFF
>TRBV6-6|TRBJ1-4|.|.
TGTGCCAGCAGTTACTCGCGGGGGGCAGGCGAAAAACTGTTTTTT
CASSYSRGAGEKLFF